A single sample gave rise to the 30 T cell receptor beta chains below, sequenced in a study of blood T cell repertoires in COVID-19. Data came from immunoSEQ multiplex PCR; TCRdb stores just in-frame clones and leaves some out. The data hold about 280,000 clones, with 82% observed a single time. The specimen was PBMCs or T cells enriched from blood (not recorded which). The receptor set was obtained from a man aged 35 to 55 who had been exposed to COVID-19.

The chain couples TRBV9 to TRBJ1-5; D gene uncertain. V lost 0 bases and J lost 0, with 4 bases in between. The CDR3 covers 14 residues. CDR1 is SGDLS and CDR2 is YYNGEE in the germline V gene. CDR3 sequence reads: CASSVAFSNQPQHF. CDR3 nucleotide sequence: TGTGCCAGCAGCGTAGCTTTTAGCAATCAGCCCCAGCATTTT.

The sample holds one count of this clone. The chain uses TRBV5-1 and TRBJ2-1, with 7 bases fitting TRBD1. V lost 2 bases to trimming and J lost 0 bases; unmatched junction nucleotides: 2. This CDR3 contains 15 residues. Germline V gene data show CDR1 as SGHRS and CDR2 as YFSETQ. The CDR3 spells CASSLTGDSYNEQFF. The CDR3 region has the DNA TGCGCCAGCAGCTTAACAGGGGACTCCTACAATGAGCAGTTCTTC.

The chain links TRBV7-3 to TRBJ2-3, with TRBD2 matching 9 bases. The germline gives CDR1 SGHTA, CDR2 FQGTGA. V dropped 4 bases and J dropped 5; count of bases not matched to a gene: 7. CDR3 length equals 15 residues. CDR3 in DNA: TGTGCCAGCAGCTCCACTAGCGGGCGTGGAGATACGCAGTATTTT. Translating it yields CASSSTSGRGDTQYF.

The chain links TRBV18 to TRBJ2-2; TRBD2 agrees at 7 bases. The CDR3 sequence is 15 residues long. From germline, CDR1 is KGHSH and CDR2 LQKENI. Trimming cost V 2 bases and J 4 bases; bases outside gene matches: 4. The CDR3, as DNA: TGTGCCAGCTCACCAGCGGGAGACGGCACCGGGGAGCTGTTTTTT. This translates into CASSPAGDGTGELFF.

V gene TRBV5-5 combines with J gene TRBJ1-4; D is possibly TRBD1 (5 bases). CDR1 and CDR2 from the germline V gene are SGHKS and YYEKEE (reference sequence). V lost 7 bases, J lost 8 bases, and 12 bases lay in between. The CDR3 has 12 residues. The CDR3: CASAGLGEKLFF. The CDR3, as DNA: TGTGCCAGCGCAGGGCTGGGAGAAAAACTGTTTTTT. Full variable domain (missing parts from reference TRBV5-5 and TRBJ1-4): DAGVTQSPTHLIKTRGQQVTLRCSPISGHKSVSWYQQVLGQGPQFIFQYYEKEERGRGNFPDRFSARQFPNYSSELNVNALLLGDSALYLCASAGLGEKLFFGSGTQLSVL.

This clone occurred once. The J gene is TRBJ2-3, the V gene TRBV12-5, with 10 bases lining up with TRBD2. Germline loops: CDR1 LGHNT, CDR2 FRNRAP. The V gene end was trimmed by 0 bases and the J gene end by 2 bases; junction bases not matched to a gene: 2. The CDR3 length is 16 residues. This CDR3 is CASGLVLAGATDTQYF. The CDR3 region has the DNA TGTGCTAGTGGTTTGGTCCTAGCGGGAGCCACAGATACGCAGTATTTT.

The genes are TRBV4-1 and TRBJ2-5, with TRBD2 as a possible D gene (7 bases). The CDR3 covers 15 residues. Germline lookup yields CDR1 MGHRA and CDR2 YSYEKL. Trimming cost V 0 bases and J 4 bases, with 12 bases left between them. In DNA form, the CDR3 reads TGCGCCAGCAGCCAAGATGGAGGGGGGGTAGAGACCCAGTACTTC. Its translation: CASSQDGGGVETQYF.

J is TRBJ1-4 and V is TRBV7-6; possible D gene TRBD1, 5 bases. This CDR3 spans 16 amino acids. V gave up 5 bases and J gave up 7 bases, with 20 bases separating them. Per germline, CDR1 SGHVS and CDR2 FNYEAQ. The CDR3 is CASSPRRGGSGEKLFF. The DNA of the CDR3 is TGTGCCAGCAGCCCGCGGCGGGGGGGGTCTGGTGAAAAACTGTTTTTT.

This clone showed up just once. The V call is TRBV7-6, the J call TRBJ1-4; D gene ambiguous. The V end lost 6 bases, the J end lost 3 bases, and 20 bases lay between the germline ends. Germline CDR1 and CDR2: SGHVS and FNYEAQ. The CDR3 has 17 amino acids. The CDR3 is CASSLRAQTGANEKLFF. The CDR3 region has the DNA TGTGCCAGCAGTTTACGTGCCCAAACGGGAGCTAATGAAAAACTGTTTTTT.

The J gene is TRBJ2-2, the V gene TRBV27; weak D call: TRBD1 (5 bases). V lost 11 bases to trimming and J lost 5 bases, with 12 bases between them. Germline CDR1 is MNHEY and CDR2 is SMNVEV (reference sequence). The CDR3 is made up of 12 amino acids. This CDR3 reads CAGKGRTGELFF. CDR3 nucleotide sequence: TGTGCCGGAAAGGGGCGGACCGGGGAGCTGTTTTTT.

The rearrangement links TRBV30 to TRBJ2-1; 7 bases agree with TRBD2. Germline V lookup: CDR1 GTSNPN, CDR2 SVGIG (reference sequence). Losses at the gene ends were 5 bases for V and 6 bases for J; bases not matched to a gene: 7. This CDR3 comprises 13 residues. The DNA of the CDR3 is TGTGCCTGGGGCAGGGCTAGCGGCAATGAGCAGTTCTTC. It codes for CAWGRASGNEQFF.

J is TRBJ1-5 and V is TRBV19, with 7 bases aligning to TRBD1. The V and J ends lost 10 bases and 2 bases, in that order; junction bases with no gene match: 5. The germline CDR1 and CDR2 sequences are LNHDA and SQIVND (reference sequence). CDR3 length equals 13 residues. This CDR3 reads CATRGTGNQPQHF. CDR3 DNA: TGTGCCACCAGGGGGACTGGCAATCAGCCCCAGCATTTT.

The chain uses TRBV7-9 and TRBJ2-6; D is unresolved. V lost 5 bases and J 4 bases, leaving 15 bases between the germline ends. This CDR3 spans 16 amino acids. CDR1 and CDR2 from the germline V gene are SEHNR and FQNEAQ (reference sequence). The DNA of the CDR3 is TGTGCCAGCAGCCCATTGGCTGGTATAGGGGCCAACGTCCTGACTTTC. It codes for CASSPLAGIGANVLTF. Drawing the rest from reference TRBV7-9 and TRBJ2-6, the complete variable domain is DTGVSQNPRHKITKRGQNVTFRCDPISEHNRLYWYRQTLGQGPEFLTYFQNEAQLEKSRLLSDRFSAERPKGSFSTLEIQRTEQGDSAMYLCASSPLAGIGANVLTFGAGSRLTVL.

The gene calls are TRBV19 and TRBJ1-5, with D possibly matching TRBD1 (5 bases). The germline CDR1 and CDR2 sequences are LNHDA and SQIVND (reference sequence). V lost 3 bases to trimming and J lost 3 bases, with 12 bases between them. The CDR3 has 15 amino acids. CDR3 in amino acids: CASSISGEYNQPQHF. CDR3 DNA: TGTGCCAGTAGTATTTCGGGGGAGTACAATCAGCCCCAGCATTTT.

This chain uses TRBV5-1 with TRBJ1-4; TRBD1 agrees at 8 bases. Germline CDR1 and CDR2: SGHRS and YFSETQ. J lost 11 bases, V lost 0 bases, and 0 bases had no gene match. This CDR3 is built from 12 residues. In DNA form, the CDR3 reads TGCGCCAGCAGCTTGGGACAGGGGAAACTGTTTTTT. As protein: CASSLGQGKLFF.

This chain joins TRBV24-1 and TRBJ2-5, with D perhaps TRBD1 (6 bases). The CDR3 sequence is 16 residues long. Germline assignment: CDR1 KGHDR and CDR2 SFDVKD. Trimming stripped 5 bases from V and 2 bases from J, with 17 bases between. For the CDR3, the DNA is TGTGCCACCAGTGCTATAGGAGCCGGACAGCAAGAGACCCAGTACTTC. Protein: CATSAIGAGQQETQYF.

The V call is TRBV2, the J call TRBJ2-3, with 10 nucleotides matching TRBD2. The junction had 10 bases not matched to a gene; V was cut back by 7 bases and J by 3 bases. Germline CDR1 SNHLY, CDR2 FYNNEI. The CDR3 runs 16 residues. In DNA, the CDR3 is TGTGCCAGCACCAACTCCGGGACTAGCGTTACAGATACGCAGTATTTT. Translating gives CASTNSGTSVTDTQYF. The entire variable domain, with the rest obtained from reference TRBV2 and TRBJ2-3, is as follows: EPEVTQTPSHQVTQMGQEVILRCVPISNHLYFYWYRQILGQKVEFLVSFYNNEISEKSEIFDDQFSVERPDGSNFTLKIRSTKLEDSAMYFCASTNSGTSVTDTQYFGPGTRLTVL.

The chain couples TRBV5-4 to TRBJ2-2; 13 bases map to TRBD2. V lost 4 bases and J lost 6; bases outside the gene matches: 3. This CDR3 comprises 15 residues. The germline gives CDR1 SGHNT, CDR2 YYREEE (reference sequence). The CDR3 coding sequence is TGTGCCAGCAGCGATGGACTAGCGGGAGCCGGGGAGCTGTTTTTT. Its protein product is CASSDGLAGAGELFF. Complete variable domain (other parts from reference TRBV5-4 and TRBJ2-2): ETGVTQSPTHLIKTRGQQVTLRCSSQSGHNTVSWYQQALGQGPQFIFQYYREEENGRGNFPPRFSGLQFPNYSSELNVNALELDDSALYLCASSDGLAGAGELFFGEGSRLTVL.

The chain is built from TRBV19 and TRBJ1-5, with TRBD1 identical over 9 bases. Germline V gene data show CDR1 as LNHDA and CDR2 as SQIVND (reference sequence). The ends lost 3 bases at V and 0 bases at J; junction bases unmatched: 9. The CDR3 is 18 residues long. CDR3 bases: TGTGCCAGTAGTATCTTTGTATGGGACAGGGTTAGCAATCAGCCCCAGCATTTT. This translates into CASSIFVWDRVSNQPQHF.

This chain joins TRBV27 and TRBJ2-7; 9 positions match TRBD2. V dropped 2 bases and J dropped 2; count of bases not matched to a gene: 4. This CDR3 is built from 15 residues. In germline, CDR1 is MNHEY, CDR2 SMNVEV (reference sequence). The chain's CDR3 is CASSLAGGAPYEQYF. The CDR3 DNA follows: TGTGCCAGCAGTTTAGCGGGAGGGGCACCCTACGAGCAGTACTTC.

The chain combines TRBV5-4 with TRBJ2-2, with 12 bases matching TRBD1. Trimming cost V 4 bases and J 6 bases; bases outside gene matches: 13. The CDR3 runs 18 residues. CDR1 and CDR2 from the germline V gene are SGHNT and YYREEE (reference sequence). The CDR3 DNA reads as TGTGCCAGCAGCCCGACTGGGACAGGGGGCGCAGTCGCCGGGGAGCTGTTTTTT. It yields the protein CASSPTGTGGAVAGELFF.

The rearrangement links TRBV6-2 or TRBV6-3 to TRBJ1-5; maybe TRBD1 (6 bases). CDR1 is MNHEY and CDR2 is SVGEGT in the germline V gene. V lost 5 bases and J 3 bases, leaving 11 bases between the germline ends. This CDR3 is built from 14 residues. The CDR3 DNA sequence: TGTGCCAGCAGTCAGGACAGCCACAATCAGCCCCAGCATTTT. Its translation is CASSQDSHNQPQHF.

CDR3 sequence reads: CASSPGGGLYGYTF. CDR3 nucleotide sequence: TGTGCCAGTAGCCCCGGGGGGGGGCTGTATGGCTACACCTTC. J is TRBJ1-2 and V is TRBV19; a weak D match, TRBD1 (6 bases). Deletions cut 6 bases from V and 5 bases from J, with 16 bases between. The CDR3 covers 14 residues. From germline, CDR1 is LNHDA and CDR2 SQIVND (reference sequence). The whole variable domain, filled in from reference TRBV19 and TRBJ1-2, reads DGGITQSPKYLFRKEGQNVTLSCEQNLNHDAMYWYRQDPGQGLRLIYYSQIVNDFQKGDIAEGYSVSREKKESFPLTVTSAQKNPTAFYLCASSPGGGLYGYTFGSGTRLTVV.

The rearrangement links TRBV12-5 to TRBJ1-4; TRBD1 agrees at 7 bases. The ends lost 6 bases at V and 4 bases at J; junction bases unmatched: 5. This CDR3 contains 14 residues. Germline lookup yields CDR1 LGHNT and CDR2 FRNRAP. CDR3 sequence (DNA): TGTGCTAGTGGCCCCGGGACAGTTAATGAAAAACTGTTTTTT. The encoded protein is CASGPGTVNEKLFF.

This sequence joins TRBV6-5 and TRBJ1-2; 10 positions agree with TRBD1. In germline, CDR1 is MNHEY, CDR2 SVGAGI. V gave up 7 bases and J gave up 7 bases; unmatched junction bases: 9. This CDR3 has 14 residues. The CDR3 reads CASNERTGGFGYTF. As DNA, the CDR3 is TGTGCCAGCAACGAGCGGACAGGGGGATTTGGCTACACCTTC.

The chain joins TRBV5-4 to TRBJ2-7; 7 nucleotides agree with TRBD1. Losses at the gene ends were 4 bases for V and 7 bases for J; bases not matched to a gene: 5. Germline V gives CDR1 SGHNT, CDR2 YYREEE (reference sequence). This CDR3 has 12 residues. The CDR3 DNA reads TGTGCCAGCAGCGGGACAGCAGAGGAGCAGTACTTC. Its translation is CASSGTAEEQYF.

V is TRBV3-1 (or the pseudogene TRBV3-2) and J is TRBJ1-3, with D maybe TRBD1 (5 bases). CDR3 length: 15 residues. Per the germline V gene, CDR1 is LGHDT and CDR2 is YNNKEL (reference sequence). V was trimmed by 4 bases and J by 4 bases, leaving 14 bases between them. The CDR3 region is CASSPAGRTGNTIYF. CDR3 DNA sequence: TGTGCCAGCAGCCCAGCAGGGAGGACCGGAAACACCATATATTTT.

This clone was recorded a few times. The chain employs TRBV7-9 and TRBJ1-1; TRBD1 might be the D (6 bases). The CDR3 has 14 amino acids. Germline V gene lookup returns CDR1 SEHNR and CDR2 FQNEAQ (reference sequence). Trimming pared 4 bases from V and 0 bases from J, leaving 9 bases between. The CDR3 DNA is TGTGCCAGCAGCTGGGACACAATGAACACTGAAGCTTTCTTT. Translation gives CASSWDTMNTEAFF.

The rearrangement uses TRBV24-1 and TRBJ1-5; 8 bases map to TRBD1. With 3 bases clipped from V and 3 bases from J, the junction kept 6 bases outside the gene matches. CDR1 and CDR2 from the germline V gene are KGHDR and SFDVKD. This CDR3 contains 16 residues. CDR3 nucleotides: TGTGCCACCAGTGATGCAGGGACAGGCATCAATCAGCCCCAGCATTTT. It is translated as CATSDAGTGINQPQHF.

This clone has a handful of counts. The V call is TRBV6-5, the J call TRBJ2-5; no firm D call. Per germline, CDR1 MNHEY and CDR2 SVGAGI. The V end lost 2 bases, the J end lost 5 bases, and 18 bases lay between the germline ends. The CDR3 runs 16 residues. The CDR3 loop is CASSYDGSARWETQYF. The CDR3 DNA follows: TGTGCCAGCAGTTACGACGGCTCCGCGCGGTGGGAGACCCAGTACTTC.